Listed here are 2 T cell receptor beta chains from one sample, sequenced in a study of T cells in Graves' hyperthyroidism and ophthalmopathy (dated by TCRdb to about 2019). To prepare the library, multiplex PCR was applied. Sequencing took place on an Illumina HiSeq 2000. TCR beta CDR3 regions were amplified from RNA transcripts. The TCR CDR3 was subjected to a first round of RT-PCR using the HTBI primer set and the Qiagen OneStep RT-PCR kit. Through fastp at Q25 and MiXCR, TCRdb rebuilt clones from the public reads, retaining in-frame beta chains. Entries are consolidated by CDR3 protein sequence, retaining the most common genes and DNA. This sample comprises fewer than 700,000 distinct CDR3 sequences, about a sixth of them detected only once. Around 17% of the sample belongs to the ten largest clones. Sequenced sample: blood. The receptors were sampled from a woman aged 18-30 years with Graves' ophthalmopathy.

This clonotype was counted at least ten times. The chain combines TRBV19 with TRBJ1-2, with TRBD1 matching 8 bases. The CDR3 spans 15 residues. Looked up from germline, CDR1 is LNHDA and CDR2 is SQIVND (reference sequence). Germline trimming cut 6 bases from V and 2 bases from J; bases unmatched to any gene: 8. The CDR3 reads CASSPGQGENYGYTF. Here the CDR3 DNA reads TGTGCCAGTAGCCCCGGACAGGGCGAGAACTATGGCTACACCTTC.

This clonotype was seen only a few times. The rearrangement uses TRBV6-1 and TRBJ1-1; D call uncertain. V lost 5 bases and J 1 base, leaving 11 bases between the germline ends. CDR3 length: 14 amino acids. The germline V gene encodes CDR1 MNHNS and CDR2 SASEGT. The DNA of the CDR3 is TGTGCCAGCAGTTATGCGGAGGAGAACACTGAAGCTTTCTTT. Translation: CASSYAEENTEAFF.